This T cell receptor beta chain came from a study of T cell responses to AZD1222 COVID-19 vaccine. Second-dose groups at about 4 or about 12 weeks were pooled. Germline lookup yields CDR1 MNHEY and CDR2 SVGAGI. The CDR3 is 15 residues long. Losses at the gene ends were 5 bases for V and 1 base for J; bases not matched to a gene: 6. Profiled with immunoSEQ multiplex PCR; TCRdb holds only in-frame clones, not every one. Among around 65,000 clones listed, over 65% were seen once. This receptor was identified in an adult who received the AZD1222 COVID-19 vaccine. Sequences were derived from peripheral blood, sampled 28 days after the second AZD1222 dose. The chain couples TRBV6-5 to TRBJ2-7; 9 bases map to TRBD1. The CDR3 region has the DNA TGTGCCAGCAGTACGACCGGGACAGGGTCCTACGAGCAGTACTTC. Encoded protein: CASSTTGTGSYEQYF.